This T cell receptor beta chain stems from a study of T cells in Graves' hyperthyroidism and ophthalmopathy. At the level of the study: Peripheral blood was acquired at first diagnosis, ahead of any therapy whatsoever.

CDR1 and CDR2 (germline): SGDLS, YYNGEE. The V segment lost 0 bases and the J segment 4 bases; nucleotides outside the gene matches: 4. CDR3 length: 18 residues. Authors of the study amplified TCR beta CDR3 regions from RNA transcripts. A set of HTBI primers served as the primers for a first-round RT-PCR of the TCR CDR3. TCRdb re-called the multiplex PCR reads through MiXCR, storing one row per CDR3 protein. Of a few hundred thousand distinct CDR3 sequences listed, approximately 14% are singletons. This clonotype was detected only once. This chain uses TRBV9 with TRBJ2-1, with 16 nucleotides matching TRBD2. The sequence came from a woman in her twenties or thirties with Graves' hyperthyroidism. Sequenced: blood. In DNA, the CDR3 is TGTGCCAGCAGCGTAGGAGGGACTAGCGGGAGGGGGTACAATGAGCAGTTCTTC. This codes for CASSVGGTSGRGYNEQFF. The entire variable domain, with the rest obtained from reference TRBV9 and TRBJ2-1, is as follows: DSGVTQTPKHLITATGQRVTLRCSPRSGDLSVYWYQQSLDQGLQFLIQYYNGEERAKGNILERFSAQQFPDLHSELNLSSLELGDSALYFCASSVGGTSGRGYNEQFFGPGTRLTVL.